Each of the 6 T cell receptor beta chains below was sequenced from the same sample in a study of graft-versus-host responses after intestinal transplantation. Assay used: immunoSEQ multiplex PCR; TCRdb lists only in-frame clones, some missing. The data hold approximately 60,000 clones, with more than 90% observed a single time. Their antigen targets remain unknown. The sample here was unstimulated CD8+ T cells sorted from spleen or lymph node cells, taken before transplant. These receptors all stem from a human donor who was the organ donor for an intestinal transplant.

The chain has TRBV15 and TRBJ1-1, with D possibly matching TRBD1 (5 bases). CDR3 size: 17 residues. Germline V lookup: CDR1 LNHNV, CDR2 YYDKDF (reference sequence). V was shortened by 1 base and J by 1 base, with 16 bases between the two germline ends. DNA of the CDR3: TGTGCCACCAGCAGAGGGGGGGTTATGGGCTGGAACACTGAAGCTTTCTTT. It codes for CATSRGGVMGWNTEAFF. Full variable domain (rest looked up from reference TRBV15 and TRBJ1-1): DAMVIQNPRYQVTQFGKPVTLSCSQTLNHNVMYWYQQKSSQAPKLLFHYYDKDFNNEADTPDNFQSRRPNTSFCFLDIRSPGLGDTAMYLCATSRGGVMGWNTEAFFGQGTRLTVV.

V and J are TRBV9 and TRBJ2-1, with D perhaps TRBD2 (6 bases). The CDR3 spans 14 residues. Between the trimmed V and J ends, which lost 2 bases and 3 bases, there was a span of 9 bases. Germline CDR1 is SGDLS and CDR2 is YYNGEE. CDR3 sequence (DNA): TGTGCCAGCAGCGTCTTCGGGGGCTACAATGAGCAGTTCTTC. It specifies CASSVFGGYNEQFF. Full variable domain (outside the CDR3, taken from reference TRBV9 and TRBJ2-1): DSGVTQTPKHLITATGQRVTLRCSPRSGDLSVYWYQQSLDQGLQFLIQYYNGEERAKGNILERFSAQQFPDLHSELNLSSLELGDSALYFCASSVFGGYNEQFFGPGTRLTVL.

V usage is TRBV27 and J usage is TRBJ2-1; 11 bases agree with TRBD2. After removal of 5 bases from V and 8 bases from J, the junction contained 11 bases not matched to a gene. The CDR3 consists of 16 residues. Germline CDR1 is MNHEY and CDR2 is SMNVEV (reference sequence). The CDR3 DNA reads as TGTGCCAGCAGTCCCTATAGACTAGCGGGGAGCGATGAGCAGTTCTTC. Encoded protein: CASSPYRLAGSDEQFF.

V gene TRBV6-5 combines with J gene TRBJ2-1; D is unresolved. The CDR3 runs 13 residues. Between the trimmed V and J ends, which lost 2 bases and 8 bases, there was a span of 10 bases. Germline assignment: CDR1 MNHEY and CDR2 SVGAGI. The CDR3 bases are TGTGCCAGCAGTTACGTCATTGCGGATGAGCAGTTCTTC. Protein sequence: CASSYVIADEQFF.

The chain links TRBV28 to TRBJ1-5, with TRBD1 as a possible D gene (6 bases). The germline V gene encodes CDR1 MDHEN and CDR2 SYDVKM. With 8 bases removed from V and 7 bases from J, the gap between germline ends came to 24 bases. This CDR3 has 16 amino acids. The CDR3 loop is CASSRQVGVRGQPQHF. In DNA form, the CDR3 reads TGTGCCAGCTCCAGACAGGTCGGGGTCCGGGGCCAGCCCCAGCATTTT.

The chain is built from TRBV28 and TRBJ2-1; 11 bases agree with TRBD2. V dropped 6 bases and J dropped 10; count of bases not matched to a gene: 11. Germline V gene sequence: CDR1 MDHEN, CDR2 SYDVKM. This CDR3 spans 15 amino acids. CDR3 DNA sequence: TGTGCCAGCAGCCGACGACTAGCGGGAATAGGCGAGCAGTTCTTC. The encoded protein is CASSRRLAGIGEQFF.